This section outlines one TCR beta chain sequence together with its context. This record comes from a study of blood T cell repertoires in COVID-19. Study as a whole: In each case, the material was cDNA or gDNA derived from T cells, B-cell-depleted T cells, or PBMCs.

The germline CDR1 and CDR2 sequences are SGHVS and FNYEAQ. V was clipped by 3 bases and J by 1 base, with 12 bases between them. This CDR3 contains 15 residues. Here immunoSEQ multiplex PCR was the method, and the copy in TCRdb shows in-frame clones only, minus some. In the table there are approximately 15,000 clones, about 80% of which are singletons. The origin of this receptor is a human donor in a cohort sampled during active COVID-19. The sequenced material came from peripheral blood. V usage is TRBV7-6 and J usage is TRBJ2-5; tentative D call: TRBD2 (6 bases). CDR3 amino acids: CASSFGVGGQETQYF. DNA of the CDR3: TGTGCCAGCAGCTTTGGGGTGGGGGGCCAAGAGACCCAGTACTTC.